This T cell receptor beta chain was captured by sequencing in a study of blood T cell repertoires in COVID-19. Seattle-derived patients entered the study during active infection and were followed longitudinally. V was clipped by 6 bases and J by 0 bases, with 10 bases between them. Germline V gene lookup returns CDR1 KGHDR and CDR2 SFDVKD. The CDR3 consists of 14 residues. Assay: immunoSEQ multiplex PCR; the TCRdb copy retains only in-frame clones and omits some. The table lists about 500,000 clones, roughly nine tenths of them singletons, with roughly 0.84% in the top ten. The sample comprised peripheral blood. This clonotype was sampled from a man between 18 and 35 years old with COVID-19, enrolled during active disease. The chain employs TRBV24-1 and TRBJ1-1, with D unresolved. CDR3 amino acids: CATSWAVLNTEAFF. In DNA, the CDR3 is TGTGCCACCAGTTGGGCAGTGCTGAACACTGAAGCTTTCTTT.